These 20 T cell receptor beta chains were sequenced from one sample in a study of PD-1 blockade in classical Hodgkin lymphoma. Assay: immunoSEQ multiplex PCR; the TCRdb copy retains only in-frame clones and omits some. The table lists roughly 100,000 clones, about 89% of them singletons. With no exception, relapse followed autologous stem cell transplantation in all patients, and brentuximab vedotin exposure varied. The sample in question was peripheral blood mononuclear cells (PBMCs), obtained before the second cycle of nivolumab. The receptors originated from a human donor with classical Hodgkin lymphoma.

CDR3 sequence reads: CASSFAQGGESTQYF. Here the CDR3 DNA reads TGTGCCAGCAGCTTTGCGCAGGGCGGAGAAAGCACCCAGTACTTC. V gene TRBV12-1 combines with J gene TRBJ2-5; the table's D call TRBD1 went unverified against the DNA. TRBV12-1 is labeled a pseudogene. The CDR3 extends over 15 amino acids.

The chain carries TRBV30 and TRBJ2-7; 9 bases agree with TRBD2. V lost 5 bases to trimming and J lost 4 bases; unmatched junction nucleotides: 6. This CDR3 has 13 residues. Germline values: CDR1 GTSNPN, CDR2 SVGIG (reference sequence). The CDR3 DNA reads as TGTGCCTGGGCGGGGGGGCTAAATTACGAGCAGTACTTC. Amino acid sequence: CAWAGGLNYEQYF.

This chain joins TRBV4-2 and TRBJ2-7; 8 bases are a match to TRBD1. The junction had 5 bases not matched to a gene; V was cut back by 5 bases and J by 2 bases. Germline loops: CDR1 LGHNA, CDR2 YNFKEQ. The CDR3 contains 14 residues. CDR3 DNA: TGTGCCAGCAGCACGAACAGGGGGACCTACGAGCAGTACTTC. Translated: CASSTNRGTYEQYF.

V is TRBV27 and J is TRBJ1-2, with D maybe TRBD1 (6 bases). V lost 5 bases and J lost 4, with 14 bases in between. The CDR3 loop spans 14 amino acids. The germline V gene encodes CDR1 MNHEY and CDR2 SMNVEV (reference sequence). CDR3 loop: CASSTGCKIYGYTF. For the CDR3, the DNA is TGTGCCAGCAGTACAGGGTGTAAGATCTATGGCTACACCTTC.

This clone was seen only once. The chain carries TRBV6-6 and TRBJ1-1; a possible D gene is TRBD1 (5 bases). V was trimmed by 5 bases and J by 1 base, leaving 11 bases between them. CDR3 size: 14 residues. Germline CDR1 MNHNY, CDR2 SVGAGI (reference sequence). CDR3 nucleotides: TGTGCCAGCAGTCGAGACGGGGGGAACACTGAAGCTTTCTTT. It is translated as CASSRDGGNTEAFF.

The chain has TRBV11-2 and TRBJ1-6, with TRBD1 matching over 7 bases. This CDR3 is 14 amino acids long. From germline, CDR1 is SGHAT and CDR2 FQNNGV. With 5 bases clipped from V and 7 bases from J, the junction kept 5 bases outside the gene matches. The CDR3 DNA reads as TGTGCCAGCAGCGCCGGACAGGTGAATTCACCCCTCCACTTT. Protein sequence: CASSAGQVNSPLHF.

This chain joins TRBV5-1 and TRBJ2-5; 7 bases are shared with TRBD1. The CDR3 has 15 amino acids. V was clipped by 5 bases and J by 5 bases; unmatched bases: 12. Germline V gives CDR1 SGHRS, CDR2 YFSETQ. The CDR3 region is CASSYQMTGRETQYF. In nucleotides, the CDR3 is TGCGCCAGCAGTTATCAGATGACAGGGCGGGAGACCCAGTACTTC.

This clone was seen a single time. Here the CDR3 reads CASSEPGQAYEQYF. The CDR3 nucleotides read TGTGCCAGCAGTGAGCCCGGACAGGCCTACGAGCAGTACTTC. This chain connects TRBV25-1 to TRBJ2-7, with 7 bases matching TRBD1. Germline assignment: CDR1 MGHDK and CDR2 SYGVNS. This CDR3 spans 14 amino acids. V dropped 3 bases and J dropped 2; count of bases not matched to a gene: 4.

This chain joins TRBV30 and TRBJ1-1; no reliable D call. Germline V gene sequence: CDR1 GTSNPN, CDR2 SVGIG (reference sequence). Trimming stripped 3 bases from V and 1 base from J, with 15 bases between. The CDR3 is 15 amino acids. The CDR3 DNA reads as TGTGCCTGGAGCCTCTACCGAAAAAGGAACACTGAAGCTTTCTTT. Translation: CAWSLYRKRNTEAFF.

Only one count was recorded for this clone. CDR3 sequence (DNA): TGTGCCAGCAGTTCGGCTGCCCGGGGGGGAGAGACCCAGTACTTC. Amino acids: CASSSAARGGETQYF. V and J are TRBV6-5 and TRBJ2-5; 8 positions agree with TRBD2. Germline CDR1 MNHEY, CDR2 SVGAGI. Unmatched junction bases numbered 8, after V lost 4 bases and J lost 4 bases. The CDR3 totals 15 residues.

The chain recombines TRBV10-3 with TRBJ1-5; 9 bases match TRBD1. The CDR3 consists of 15 residues. Looked up from germline, CDR1 is ENHRY and CDR2 is SYGVKD. V gave up 2 bases and J gave up 5 bases; unmatched junction bases: 4. The CDR3: CAISERGQGDQPQHF. The CDR3 DNA reads as TGTGCCATCAGTGAGAGGGGACAGGGTGATCAGCCCCAGCATTTT.

The V gene is TRBV7-9, the J gene TRBJ1-3; a weak D match, TRBD1 (5 bases). Looked up from germline, CDR1 is SEHNR and CDR2 is FQNEAQ (reference sequence). V shed 11 bases and J shed 0 bases, with 20 bases lying between them. This CDR3 region has 16 residues. CDR3 sequence reads: CAGDLEGKASGNTIYF. The CDR3 region has the DNA TGTGCCGGGGACCTAGAGGGGAAGGCCTCTGGAAACACCATATATTTT.

The chain joins TRBV5-8 to TRBJ2-7, with TRBD1 identical over 7 bases. V gave up 9 bases and J gave up 2 bases; unmatched junction bases: 8. Germline-derived CDR1 and CDR2 are SGHTS and YDEGEE. The CDR3 extends over 13 amino acids. Written as DNA, the CDR3 is TGTGCCACAAGCAGGACAGGACCCTACGAGCAGTACTTC. Protein product: CATSRTGPYEQYF.

CDR3 coding DNA: TGTGCCAGCAAAGGACTGGGCCCCAATGAGCAGTTCTTC. It is translated as CASKGLGPNEQFF. The rearrangement joins TRBV2 to TRBJ2-1; D might be TRBD2 (5 bases). The V end was cut by 7 bases, the J end by 6 bases, with 13 bases between. CDR1 is SNHLY, CDR2 FYNNEI, per germline. The CDR3 spans 13 residues.

This clone was recorded only once. This chain joins TRBV19 and TRBJ2-2; 7 bases match TRBD2. After removal of 4 bases from V and 4 bases from J, the junction contained 3 bases not matched to a gene. This CDR3 is 14 amino acids long. Germline assignment: CDR1 LNHDA and CDR2 SQIVND (reference sequence). The CDR3 coding sequence is TGTGCCAGTAGTAAGACTAGCTTCACCGGGGAGCTGTTTTTT. Translating it yields CASSKTSFTGELFF.

The chain combines TRBV18 with TRBJ1-4, with a weak D call TRBD1 (6 bases). This CDR3 comprises 15 residues. The V end was cut by 0 bases, the J end by 5 bases, with 10 bases between. In germline, CDR1 is KGHSH, CDR2 LQKENI. CDR3: CASSPPDRSNEKLFF. In DNA form, the CDR3 reads TGTGCCAGCTCACCACCCGACAGGAGCAATGAAAAACTGTTTTTT.

The chain recombines TRBV2 with TRBJ2-7, with TRBD1 matching 9 bases. This CDR3 has 15 amino acids. CDR1 is SNHLY, CDR2 FYNNEI, per germline. V lost 5 bases, J lost 1 base, and 6 bases stayed unmatched. CDR3 in amino acids: CASSFTGGPSYEQYF. CDR3 sequence (DNA): TGTGCCAGCAGTTTCACAGGGGGCCCTTCCTACGAGCAGTACTTC.

The chain links TRBV30 to TRBJ1-4, with 8 bases that match TRBD1. Germline loops: CDR1 GTSNPN, CDR2 SVGIG (reference sequence). The CDR3 length is 15 residues. V gave up 0 bases and J gave up 8 bases; unmatched junction bases: 8. CDR3 bases: TGTGCCTGGAGTGTACTTGGGACAGGTGGAGAAAAACTGTTTTTT. This sequence encodes CAWSVLGTGGEKLFF.

CDR3 protein: CASSKTLVNEQFF. DNA of the CDR3: TGTGCCAGCAGCAAGACACTGGTCAATGAGCAGTTCTTC. The chain uses TRBV21-1 and TRBJ2-1; the DNA was not compared with TRBD1, the D call given in the table. TRBV21-1 is a listed pseudogene. CDR3 length: 13 amino acids.

The chain is built from TRBV9 and TRBJ2-3, with 7 bases matching TRBD2. CDR3 length: 14 residues. Germline-derived CDR1 and CDR2 are SGDLS and YYNGEE. V gave up 3 bases and J gave up 2 bases; unmatched junction bases: 3. The CDR3: CASSGRGTTDTQYF. The CDR3 nucleotides are TGTGCCAGCAGCGGGCGGGGGACCACAGATACGCAGTATTTT.